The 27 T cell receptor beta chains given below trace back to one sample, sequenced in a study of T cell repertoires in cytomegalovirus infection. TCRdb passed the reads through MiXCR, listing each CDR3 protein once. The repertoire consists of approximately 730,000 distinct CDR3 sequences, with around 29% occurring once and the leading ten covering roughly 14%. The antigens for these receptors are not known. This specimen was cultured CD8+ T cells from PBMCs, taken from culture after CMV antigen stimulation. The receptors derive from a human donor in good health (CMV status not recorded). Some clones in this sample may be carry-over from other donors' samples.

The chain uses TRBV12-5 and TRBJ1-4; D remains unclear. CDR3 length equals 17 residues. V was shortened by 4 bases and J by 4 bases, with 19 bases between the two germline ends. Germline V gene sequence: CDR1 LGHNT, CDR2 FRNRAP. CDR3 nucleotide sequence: TGTGCTAGTGGTTGGGATCTCCCCGGGCCCAGTAATGAAAAACTGTTTTTT. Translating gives CASGWDLPGPSNEKLFF.

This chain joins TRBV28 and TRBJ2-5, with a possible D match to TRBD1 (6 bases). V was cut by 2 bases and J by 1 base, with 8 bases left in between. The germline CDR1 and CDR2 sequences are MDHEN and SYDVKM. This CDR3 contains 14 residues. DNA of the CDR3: TGTGCCAGCAGTTTAAACAGGGCCCAAGAGACCCAGTACTTC. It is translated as CASSLNRAQETQYF. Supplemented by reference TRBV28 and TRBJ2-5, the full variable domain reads DVKVTQSSRYLVKRTGEKVFLECVQDMDHENMFWYRQDPGLGLRLIYFSYDVKMKEKGDIPEGYSVSREKKERFSLILESASTNQTSMYLCASSLNRAQETQYFGPGTRLLVL.

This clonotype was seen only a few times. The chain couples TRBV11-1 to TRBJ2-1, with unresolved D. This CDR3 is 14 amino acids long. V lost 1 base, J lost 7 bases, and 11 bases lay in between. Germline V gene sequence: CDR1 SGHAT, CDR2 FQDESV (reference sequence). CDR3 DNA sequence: TGTGCCAGCAGCTTAGGGGCAGGATGGAATGAGCAGTTCTTC. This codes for CASSLGAGWNEQFF.

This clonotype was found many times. The CDR3 nucleotides read TGTGCCACCAGTGACCCGAGAGCGACAAGCACAGATACGCAGTATTTT. This gives the protein CATSDPRATSTDTQYF. This chain uses TRBV24-1 with TRBJ2-3; D is uncertain. Germline V gene data show CDR1 as KGHDR and CDR2 as SFDVKD. This CDR3 is 16 amino acids long. V was trimmed by 4 bases and J by 0 bases, leaving 13 bases between them.

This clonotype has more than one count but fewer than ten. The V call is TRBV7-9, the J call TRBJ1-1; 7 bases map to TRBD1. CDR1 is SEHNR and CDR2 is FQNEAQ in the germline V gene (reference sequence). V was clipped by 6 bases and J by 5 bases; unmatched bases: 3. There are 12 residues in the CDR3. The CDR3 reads CASSTGETEAFF. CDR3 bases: TGTGCCAGCAGTACAGGGGAGACTGAAGCTTTCTTT. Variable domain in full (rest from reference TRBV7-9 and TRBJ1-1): DTGVSQNPRHKITKRGQNVTFRCDPISEHNRLYWYRQTLGQGPEFLTYFQNEAQLEKSRLLSDRFSAERPKGSFSTLEIQRTEQGDSAMYLCASSTGETEAFFGQGTRLTVV.

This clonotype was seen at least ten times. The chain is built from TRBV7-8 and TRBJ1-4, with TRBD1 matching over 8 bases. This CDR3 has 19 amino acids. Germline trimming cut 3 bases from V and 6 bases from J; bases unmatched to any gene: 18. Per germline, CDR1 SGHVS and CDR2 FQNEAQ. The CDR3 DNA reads TGTGCCAGCAGCTTTCGACCCGCAACCCCGACAGGGGACTATGAAAAACTGTTTTTT. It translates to CASSFRPATPTGDYEKLFF.

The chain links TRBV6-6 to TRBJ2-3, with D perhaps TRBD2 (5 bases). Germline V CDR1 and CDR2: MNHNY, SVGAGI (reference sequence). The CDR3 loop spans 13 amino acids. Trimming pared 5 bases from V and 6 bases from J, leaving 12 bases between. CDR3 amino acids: CASSTRVWDTQYF. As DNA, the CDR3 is TGTGCCAGCAGTACGAGGGTATGGGATACGCAGTATTTT.

Here the CDR3 DNA reads TGCGCCAGCAGCTTGGAGGCAGAAATTAGCTCCTACGAGCAGTACTTC. Protein sequence: CASSLEAEISSYEQYF. The V gene is TRBV5-1, the J gene TRBJ2-7; D unresolved. From germline, CDR1 is SGHRS and CDR2 YFSETQ. The length of the CDR3 is 16 residues. Trimming took off 0 bases at V and 0 bases at J, with 13 bases between the two ends.

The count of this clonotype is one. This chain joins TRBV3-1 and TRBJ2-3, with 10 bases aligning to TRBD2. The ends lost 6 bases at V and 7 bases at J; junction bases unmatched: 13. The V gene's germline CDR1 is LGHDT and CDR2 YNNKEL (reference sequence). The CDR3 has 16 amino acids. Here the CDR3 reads CASSPSGAGGLNTQYF. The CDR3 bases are TGTGCCAGCAGTCCCTCAGGAGCGGGGGGGCTTAATACGCAGTATTTT.

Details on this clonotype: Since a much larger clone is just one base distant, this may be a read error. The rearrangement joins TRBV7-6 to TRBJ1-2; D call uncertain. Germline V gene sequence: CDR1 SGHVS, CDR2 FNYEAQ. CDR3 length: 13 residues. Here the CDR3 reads CASRLGPANGYTF. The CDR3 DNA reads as TGTGCCAGCAGATTAGGCCCAGCAAATGGCTACACCTTC.

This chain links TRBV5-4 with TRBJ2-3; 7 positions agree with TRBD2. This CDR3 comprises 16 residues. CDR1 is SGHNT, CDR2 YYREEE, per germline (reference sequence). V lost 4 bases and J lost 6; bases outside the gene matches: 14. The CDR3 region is CASSPPPGQGGDTQYF. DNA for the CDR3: TGTGCCAGCAGCCCGCCACCAGGGCAGGGAGGGGATACGCAGTATTTT.

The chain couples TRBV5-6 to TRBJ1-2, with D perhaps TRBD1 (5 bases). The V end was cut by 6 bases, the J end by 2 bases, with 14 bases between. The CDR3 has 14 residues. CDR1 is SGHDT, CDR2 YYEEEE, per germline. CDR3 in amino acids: CASTLRRANYGYTF. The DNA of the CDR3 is TGTGCCAGCACCCTTCGCAGGGCAAACTATGGCTACACCTTC.

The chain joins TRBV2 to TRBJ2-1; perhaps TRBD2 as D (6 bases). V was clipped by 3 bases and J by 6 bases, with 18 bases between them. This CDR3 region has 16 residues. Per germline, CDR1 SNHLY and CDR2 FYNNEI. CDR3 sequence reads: CASSELDSGVGNEQFF. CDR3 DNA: TGTGCCAGCAGTGAGTTGGATAGCGGCGTGGGCAATGAGCAGTTCTTC.

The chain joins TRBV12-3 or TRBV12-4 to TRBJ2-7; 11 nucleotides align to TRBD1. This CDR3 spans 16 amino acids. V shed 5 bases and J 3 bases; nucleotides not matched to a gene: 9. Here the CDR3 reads CASSPGQGELNYEQYF. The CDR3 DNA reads TGTGCCAGCAGTCCGGGACAGGGGGAACTCAACTACGAGCAGTACTTC.

The DNA for the CDR3 is TGCGCCAGCAGCCAACGACAACTCGACGACACAGATACGCAGTATTTT. This encodes CASSQRQLDDTDTQYF. The V call is TRBV4-3, the J call TRBJ2-3, with unresolved D. Trimming stripped 2 bases from V and 2 bases from J, with 14 bases between. Looked up from germline, CDR1 is LGHNA and CDR2 is YSLEER. CDR3 length equals 16 residues.

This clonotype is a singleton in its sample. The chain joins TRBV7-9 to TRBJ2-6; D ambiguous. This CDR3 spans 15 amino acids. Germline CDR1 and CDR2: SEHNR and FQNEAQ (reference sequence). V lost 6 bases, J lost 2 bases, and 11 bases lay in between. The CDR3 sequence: CASRASRPGANVLTF. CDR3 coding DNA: TGTGCCAGCAGGGCTAGTAGGCCTGGGGCCAACGTCCTGACTTTC.

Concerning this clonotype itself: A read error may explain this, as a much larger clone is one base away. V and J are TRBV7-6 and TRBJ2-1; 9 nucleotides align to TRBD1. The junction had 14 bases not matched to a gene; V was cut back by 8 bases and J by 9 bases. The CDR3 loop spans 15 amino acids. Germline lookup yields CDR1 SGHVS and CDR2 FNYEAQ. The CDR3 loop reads CASGPGTGFRGEQFF. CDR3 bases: TGTGCCAGCGGTCCCGGGACAGGGTTTCGCGGTGAGCAGTTCTTC.

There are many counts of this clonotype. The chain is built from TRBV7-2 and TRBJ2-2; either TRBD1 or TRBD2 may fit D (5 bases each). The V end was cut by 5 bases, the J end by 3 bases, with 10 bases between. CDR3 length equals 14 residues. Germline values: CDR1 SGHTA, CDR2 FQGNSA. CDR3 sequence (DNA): TGTGCCAGCAGCCCCGGGGCCTACACCGGGGAGCTGTTTTTT. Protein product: CASSPGAYTGELFF.

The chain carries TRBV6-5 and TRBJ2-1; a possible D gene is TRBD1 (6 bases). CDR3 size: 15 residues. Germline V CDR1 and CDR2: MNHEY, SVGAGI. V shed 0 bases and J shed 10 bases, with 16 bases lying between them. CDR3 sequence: CASSYSKNRAQEQFF. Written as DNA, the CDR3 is TGTGCCAGCAGTTACTCAAAAAACAGGGCACAAGAGCAGTTCTTC.

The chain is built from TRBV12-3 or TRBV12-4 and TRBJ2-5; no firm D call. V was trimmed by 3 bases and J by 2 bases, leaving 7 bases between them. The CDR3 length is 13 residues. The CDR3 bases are TGTGCCAGCAGTTTCGGCCGACAAGAGACCCAGTACTTC. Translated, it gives CASSFGRQETQYF.

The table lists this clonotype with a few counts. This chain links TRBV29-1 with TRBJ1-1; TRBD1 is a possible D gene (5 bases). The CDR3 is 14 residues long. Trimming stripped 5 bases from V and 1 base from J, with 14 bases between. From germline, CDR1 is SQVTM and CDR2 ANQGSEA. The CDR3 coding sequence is TGCAGCGTTTTCCCCGGGACGGGGAACACTGAAGCTTTCTTT. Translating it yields CSVFPGTGNTEAFF.

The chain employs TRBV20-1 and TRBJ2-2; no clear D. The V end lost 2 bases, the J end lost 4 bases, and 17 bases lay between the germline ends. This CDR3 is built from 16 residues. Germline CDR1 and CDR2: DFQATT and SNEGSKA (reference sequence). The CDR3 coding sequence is TGCAGTGCTAGACCCCGAGCCTGGACGGCCACCGGGGAGCTGTTTTTT. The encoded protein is CSARPRAWTATGELFF.

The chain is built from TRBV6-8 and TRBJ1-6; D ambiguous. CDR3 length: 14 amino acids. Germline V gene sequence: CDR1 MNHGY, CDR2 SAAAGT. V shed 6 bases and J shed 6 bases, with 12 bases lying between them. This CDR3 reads CASSPEVLNSPLHF. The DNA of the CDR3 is TGTGCCAGCAGCCCTGAGGTTCTTAATTCACCCCTCCACTTT.

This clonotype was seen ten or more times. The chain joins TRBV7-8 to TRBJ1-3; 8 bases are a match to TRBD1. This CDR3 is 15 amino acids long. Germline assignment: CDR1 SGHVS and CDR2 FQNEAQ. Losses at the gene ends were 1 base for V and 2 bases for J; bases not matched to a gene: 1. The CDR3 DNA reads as TGTGCCAGCAGCTTAGGGACAGGGCCTGGAAACACCATATATTTT. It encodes CASSLGTGPGNTIYF.

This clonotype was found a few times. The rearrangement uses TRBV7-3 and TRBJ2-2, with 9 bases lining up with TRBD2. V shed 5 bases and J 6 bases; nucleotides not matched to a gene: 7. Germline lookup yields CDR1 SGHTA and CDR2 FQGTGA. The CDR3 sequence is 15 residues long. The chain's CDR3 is CASSPSGGTAGELFF. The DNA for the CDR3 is TGTGCCAGCAGCCCGAGCGGGGGGACGGCCGGGGAGCTGTTTTTT. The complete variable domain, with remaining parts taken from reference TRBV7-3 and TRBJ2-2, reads GAGVSQTPSNKVTEKGKYVELRCDPISGHTALYWYRQSLGQGPEFLIYFQGTGAADDSGLPNDRFFAVRPEGSVSTLKIQRTERGDSAVYLCASSPSGGTAGELFFGEGSRLTVL.

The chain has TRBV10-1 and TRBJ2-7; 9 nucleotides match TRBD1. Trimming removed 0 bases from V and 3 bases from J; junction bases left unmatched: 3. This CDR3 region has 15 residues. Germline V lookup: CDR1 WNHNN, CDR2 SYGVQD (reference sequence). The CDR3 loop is CASSESTGGFYEQYF. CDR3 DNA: TGCGCCAGCAGTGAGTCGACAGGGGGTTTCTACGAGCAGTACTTC.

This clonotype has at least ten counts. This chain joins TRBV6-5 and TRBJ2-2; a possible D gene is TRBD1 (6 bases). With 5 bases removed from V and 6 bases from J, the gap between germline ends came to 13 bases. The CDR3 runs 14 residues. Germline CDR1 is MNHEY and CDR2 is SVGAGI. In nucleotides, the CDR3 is TGTGCCAGCAGTCGACAGGTTGGGGCCGGGGAGCTGTTTTTT. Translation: CASSRQVGAGELFF.